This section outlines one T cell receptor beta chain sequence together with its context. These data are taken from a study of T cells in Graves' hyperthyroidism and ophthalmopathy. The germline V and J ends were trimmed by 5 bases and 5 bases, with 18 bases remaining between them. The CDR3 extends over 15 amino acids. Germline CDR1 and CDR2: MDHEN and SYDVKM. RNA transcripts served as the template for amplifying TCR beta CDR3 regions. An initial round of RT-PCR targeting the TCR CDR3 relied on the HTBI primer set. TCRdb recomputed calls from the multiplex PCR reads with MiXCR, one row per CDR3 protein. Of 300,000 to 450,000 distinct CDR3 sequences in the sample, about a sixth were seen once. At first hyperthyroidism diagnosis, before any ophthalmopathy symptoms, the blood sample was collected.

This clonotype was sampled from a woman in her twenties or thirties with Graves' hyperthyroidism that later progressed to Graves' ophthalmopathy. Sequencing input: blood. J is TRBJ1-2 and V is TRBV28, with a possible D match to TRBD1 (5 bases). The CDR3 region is CASSKPAGTRYGYTF. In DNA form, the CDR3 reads TGTGCCAGCAGTAAGCCGGCAGGGACGAGGTATGGCTACACCTTC.